The 13 T cell receptor beta chains in this list originate from one sample, sequenced in a study of CD8 T cells in Susac syndrome. When the RNA was reverse transcribed, random hexamers were used with an input of about 0.5 to 1 ug. In TCRdb, the immunoSEQ multiplex PCR reads were re-called with MiXCR into one record per CDR3 protein. The table records about 120,000 distinct CDR3 sequences, under 95% of them present only once. Input material: CD8+ T cells from PBMCs. The receptors derive from a human donor in good health.

The chain couples TRBV6-6 to TRBJ1-6; D perhaps matches TRBD1 (6 bases). In germline, CDR1 is MNHNY, CDR2 SVGAGI (reference sequence). V gave up 6 bases and J gave up 10 bases, with 16 bases separating them. The CDR3 has 14 amino acids. CDR3 residues: CASSKGHGLSPLHF. The CDR3 coding sequence is TGTGCCAGCAGCAAGGGACATGGGCTATCACCCCTCCACTTT.

V gene TRBV27 combines with J gene TRBJ2-3, with a weak D call TRBD1 (6 bases). The CDR3 is made up of 14 amino acids. Germline V gives CDR1 MNHEY, CDR2 SMNVEV (reference sequence). The ends were cut back, 6 bases at V and 2 bases at J, with 12 bases in the middle. The CDR3 is CASRFTGTTDTQYF. Here the CDR3 DNA reads TGTGCCAGCAGATTTACAGGGACCACAGATACGCAGTATTTT.

The rearrangement uses TRBV19 and TRBJ1-5; D gene unclear. From germline, CDR1 is LNHDA and CDR2 SQIVND (reference sequence). V was cut by 5 bases and J by 0 bases, with 2 bases left in between. This CDR3 region has 12 residues. CDR3: CASSYSNQPQHF. CDR3 sequence (DNA): TGTGCCAGTAGTTATAGCAATCAGCCCCAGCATTTT.

The J gene is TRBJ2-2, the V gene TRBV7-2, with D possibly being TRBD2 (6 bases). Germline CDR1 is SGHTA and CDR2 is FQGNSA. Trimming left V 5 bases short and J 0 bases short, with 10 bases between. The CDR3 sequence is 15 residues long. Here the CDR3 reads CASSMTSSNTGELFF. Written as DNA, the CDR3 is TGTGCCAGCAGCATGACTAGTTCGAACACCGGGGAGCTGTTTTTT.

The chain combines TRBV5-6 with TRBJ1-1; D is undetermined. CDR3 length: 14 amino acids. V lost 6 bases, J lost 6 bases, and 18 bases lay in between. The germline CDR1 and CDR2 sequences are SGHDT and YYEEEE. The CDR3 DNA is TGTGCCAGCACCTACTTCCTGACTCGGCCTGAAGCTTTCTTT. Its protein is CASTYFLTRPEAFF.

J is TRBJ2-3 and V is TRBV2; 7 bases are shared with TRBD2. The CDR3 totals 16 residues. The V segment lost 5 bases and the J segment 5 bases; nucleotides outside the gene matches: 13. CDR1 is SNHLY and CDR2 is FYNNEI in the germline V gene. The CDR3, as DNA: TGTGCCAGCAGTCAATTTTGGGCGGGGGAACGAGATACGCAGTATTTT. Amino acids: CASSQFWAGERDTQYF.

The J gene is TRBJ2-2, the V gene TRBV5-1, with D maybe TRBD1 (5 bases). CDR3 length: 16 amino acids. The germline V gene has CDR1 SGHRS and CDR2 YFSETQ. V was cut by 0 bases and J by 0 bases, with 9 bases left in between. CDR3 protein: CASSLGRTPNTGELFF. The CDR3 DNA reads as TGCGCCAGCAGCTTGGGGCGGACACCGAACACCGGGGAGCTGTTTTTT.

The chain couples TRBV29-1 to TRBJ1-2; D perhaps matches TRBD1 (6 bases). The germline V gene encodes CDR1 SQVTM and CDR2 ANQGSEA. The CDR3 consists of 12 residues. V gave up 6 bases and J gave up 2 bases, with 10 bases separating them. As DNA, the CDR3 is TGCAGCGTCGCGGACAGAAACTATGGCTACACCTTC. Translated: CSVADRNYGYTF.

CDR3 residues: CSARKEGSAEAFF. For the CDR3, the DNA is TGCAGTGCTAGAAAGGAGGGGTCTGCTGAAGCTTTCTTT. J is TRBJ1-1 and V is TRBV20-1, with a tentative D call TRBD1 (5 bases). From germline, CDR1 is DFQATT and CDR2 SNEGSKA (reference sequence). The V end lost 2 bases, the J end lost 6 bases, and 13 bases lay between the germline ends. The CDR3 spans 13 residues.

The chain uses TRBV6-5 and TRBJ2-3; D is undetermined. Germline V lookup: CDR1 MNHEY, CDR2 SVGAGI. V was pared by 8 bases and J by 3 bases, with 12 bases between. The length of the CDR3 is 13 residues. This chain's CDR3 is CASRITGTDTQYF. DNA of the CDR3: TGTGCCAGCCGAATAACTGGTACAGATACGCAGTATTTT.

As regards this clonotype: The germline gene is not matched at one end of the junction; a read error may be the cause. The V gene is TRBV5-1, the J gene TRBJ2-3, with TRBD2 matching over 7 bases. The CDR3 runs 13 residues. CDR1 SGHRS and CDR2 YFSETQ come from the germline V gene. The CDR3 loop reads CASSLAGTDTQYF. CDR3 coding DNA: TGTGCCAGTAGCCTAGCGGGCACAGATACGCAGTATTTT.

The chain uses TRBV29-1 and TRBJ1-1, with a weak D call TRBD1 (5 bases). In germline, CDR1 is SQVTM, CDR2 ANQGSEA. The CDR3 spans 13 residues. V was pared by 6 bases and J by 1 base, with 12 bases between. Here the CDR3 DNA reads TGCAGCGTGTTGTCGGACACGAACACTGAAGCTTTCTTT. It translates to CSVLSDTNTEAFF.

This clonotype has just one count. The V gene is TRBV5-1, the J gene TRBJ2-2; 7 nucleotides agree with TRBD1. Germline CDR1 is SGHRS and CDR2 is YFSETQ. With V trimmed by 0 bases and J by 0 bases, 5 bases remained unmatched. The CDR3 is 17 residues long. CDR3 loop: CASSLVSGTANTGELFF. As DNA, the CDR3 is TGCGCCAGCAGCTTGGTGTCCGGGACAGCGAACACCGGGGAGCTGTTTTTT.